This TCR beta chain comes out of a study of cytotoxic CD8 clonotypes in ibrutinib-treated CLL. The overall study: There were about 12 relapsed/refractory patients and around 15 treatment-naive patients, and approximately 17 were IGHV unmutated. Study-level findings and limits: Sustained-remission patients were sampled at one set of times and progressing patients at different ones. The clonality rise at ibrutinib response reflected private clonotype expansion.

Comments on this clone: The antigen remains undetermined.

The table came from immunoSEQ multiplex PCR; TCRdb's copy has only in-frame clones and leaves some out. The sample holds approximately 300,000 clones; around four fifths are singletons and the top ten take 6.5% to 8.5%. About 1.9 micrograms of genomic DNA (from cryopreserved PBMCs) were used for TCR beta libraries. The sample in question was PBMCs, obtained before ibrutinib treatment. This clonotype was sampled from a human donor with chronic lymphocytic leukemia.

Here the CDR3 reads CASSIPGQASGYGYTF. CDR3 nucleotide sequence: TGTGCCAGTAGTATCCCCGGACAGGCAAGTGGCTATGGCTACACCTTC. V gene TRBV19 combines with J gene TRBJ1-2; 7 bases are shared with TRBD1. The CDR3 length is 16 residues. V lost 3 bases to trimming and J lost 4 bases; unmatched junction nucleotides: 11. Germline V gene data show CDR1 as LNHDA and CDR2 as SQIVND (reference sequence).